This TCR beta chain originates from a study of blood T cell repertoires in COVID-19. Study in general: PBMCs, B-cell-depleted T cells, or T cells were the source of the cDNA or gDNA that made up the material.

Assay used: immunoSEQ multiplex PCR; TCRdb lists only in-frame clones, some missing. The profile shows approximately 200,000 clones, about 80% of them singletons. Trimming took 3 bases from V and 10 from J, leaving 18 bases between them. This CDR3 is built from 14 residues. CDR1 LGHNA and CDR2 YNFKEQ come from the germline V gene. The sequence came from a woman aged 55-69 years with acute or convalescent COVID-19. Sequencing was done on a sample of peripheral blood. This chain connects TRBV4-2 to TRBJ1-1, with D possibly matching TRBD1 (5 bases). CDR3 in DNA: TGTGCCAGCAGCCACCGTACAGGAATTGAAGGAGCTTTCTTT. It specifies CASSHRTGIEGAFF.